These 23 T cell receptor beta chains share one sample of origin, sequenced in a study of beta chain features in type 1 diabetes. Expressed TCRB transcripts were sequenced, since all the RNA that had been isolated was reverse transcribed. Sequencing used immunoSEQ multiplex PCR; TCRdb keeps in-frame clones, though not all of them. The sample holds 150,000 to 190,000 clones; around 8% are singletons and the top ten take 0.65%. Input material: central memory CD4+ T cells from blood. These receptors came from a man aged 18 to 29 in good health.

This sequence joins TRBV6-5 and TRBJ2-7, with TRBD1 identical over 8 bases. Losses at the gene ends were 5 bases for V and 2 bases for J; bases not matched to a gene: 5. The CDR3 is 14 amino acids. Germline CDR1 and CDR2: MNHEY and SVGAGI. The CDR3 coding sequence is TGTGCCAGCAGTGGCCACAGGGGGACCTACGAGCAGTACTTC. The encoded protein is CASSGHRGTYEQYF.

This clone has just a few counts. This chain connects TRBV28 to TRBJ1-5, with 9 positions matching TRBD1. Germline V gives CDR1 MDHEN, CDR2 SYDVKM. This CDR3 region has 15 residues. V was pared by 2 bases and J by 5 bases, with 4 bases of the junction left unmatched. As DNA, the CDR3 is TGTGCCAGCAGTTTAGGGGACAGGGACTATCAGCCCCAGCATTTT. It translates to CASSLGDRDYQPQHF.

In this sample, this clone turned up once. The rearrangement links TRBV30 to TRBJ2-3; the D gene is possibly TRBD1 (6 bases). The CDR3 covers 17 residues. The V gene's germline CDR1 is GTSNPN and CDR2 SVGIG (reference sequence). V gave up 1 base and J gave up 1 base, with 18 bases separating them. The CDR3, as DNA: TGTGCCTGGAGTGGGGCTTGGGGGCTTGTGGGCACAGATACGCAGTATTTT. Amino acid sequence: CAWSGAWGLVGTDTQYF.

V is TRBV28 and J is TRBJ1-5, with D perhaps matching TRBD1 (6 bases). The V gene lost 6 bases and the J gene lost 1 base, with 16 bases spanning the gap. The germline CDR1 and CDR2 sequences are MDHEN and SYDVKM. The CDR3 spans 16 residues. The CDR3 spells CASRWTGTLSNQPQHF. The DNA of the CDR3 is TGTGCCAGCAGGTGGACGGGGACACTAAGCAATCAGCCCCAGCATTTT.

The V call is TRBV11-2, the J call TRBJ2-5; D uncertain. The CDR3 contains 14 residues. Trimming stripped 4 bases from V and 2 bases from J, with 11 bases between. Per the germline V gene, CDR1 is SGHAT and CDR2 is FQNNGV. CDR3 bases: TGTGCCAGCAGCTCCACAGATACTCAAGAGACCCAGTACTTC. Encoded protein: CASSSTDTQETQYF.

The gene calls are TRBV19 and TRBJ2-3; 9 bases fit TRBD2. This CDR3 has 15 amino acids. Germline CDR1 and CDR2: LNHDA and SQIVND (reference sequence). V was clipped by 6 bases and J by 2 bases; unmatched bases: 6. The CDR3 DNA is TGTGCCAGTAGCGGGGAGCGGGGGGTCACAGATACGCAGTATTTT. This encodes CASSGERGVTDTQYF.

The V call is TRBV19, the J call TRBJ2-3, with 8 nucleotides matching TRBD2. Per germline, CDR1 LNHDA and CDR2 SQIVND (reference sequence). V lost 4 bases to trimming and J lost 0 bases; unmatched junction nucleotides: 6. This CDR3 region has 16 residues. The CDR3 here is CASSNLAGPSTDTQYF. CDR3 nucleotides: TGTGCCAGTAGTAATCTAGCGGGCCCCAGCACAGATACGCAGTATTTT.

In its sample, this clone was seen a few times. Additional DNA sequences in this sample encode the identical CDR3. Here the CDR3 reads CAWSPPGQGNEKLFF. The CDR3 DNA reads TGTGCCTGGAGTCCACCGGGACAGGGGAATGAAAAACTGTTTTTT. The chain carries TRBV30 and TRBJ1-4; 10 bases are shared with TRBD1. Germline CDR1 and CDR2: GTSNPN and SVGIG (reference sequence). V lost 2 bases and J lost 5; bases outside the gene matches: 5. The CDR3 totals 15 residues. Full variable domain (remainder filled in from reference TRBV30 and TRBJ1-4): SQTIHQWPATLVQPVGSPLSLECTVEGTSNPNLYWYRQAAGRGLQLLFYSVGIGQISSEVPQNLSASRPQDRQFILSSKKLLLSDSGFYLCAWSPPGQGNEKLFFGSGTQLSVL.

This clone appeared a few times. The chain combines TRBV15 with TRBJ2-2; D remains unclear. Germline V gives CDR1 LNHNV, CDR2 YYDKDF (reference sequence). Trimming removed 0 bases at V and 4 bases at J, with 9 bases between. CDR3 length: 15 residues. The CDR3 nucleotides are TGTGCCACCAGCAGAGATCGCGGCAGCACCGGGGAGCTGTTTTTT. It translates to CATSRDRGSTGELFF.

This clone was observed a handful of times. The rearrangement joins TRBV2 to TRBJ2-7, with D unclear. Germline lookup yields CDR1 SNHLY and CDR2 FYNNEI. There are 15 residues in the CDR3. V was pared by 4 bases and J by 2 bases, with 15 bases between. The chain's CDR3 is CASSGPAGSTYEQYF. CDR3 DNA sequence: TGTGCCAGCAGTGGACCGGCAGGTTCTACCTACGAGCAGTACTTC.

This sequence joins TRBV27 and TRBJ1-2; D perhaps matches TRBD1 (5 bases). Trimming shortened V by 4 bases and J by 4 bases, and 16 bases separated the two germline ends. The CDR3 totals 15 residues. Germline CDR1 MNHEY, CDR2 SMNVEV (reference sequence). CDR3 residues: CASSSPGEEFYGYTF. The CDR3 nucleotides read TGTGCCAGCAGTTCCCCGGGGGAGGAGTTCTATGGCTACACCTTC.

The chain uses TRBV7-3 and TRBJ2-3; 7 bases are shared with TRBD1. The CDR3 contains 14 residues. V gave up 4 bases and J gave up 0 bases; unmatched junction bases: 1. Germline assignment: CDR1 SGHTA and CDR2 FQGTGA. The CDR3: CASSSTGSTDTQYF. The CDR3 nucleotides are TGTGCCAGCAGCTCGACAGGGAGCACAGATACGCAGTATTTT.

The chain uses TRBV30 and TRBJ2-1; D possibly corresponds to TRBD1 (5 bases). The CDR3 runs 14 residues. CDR1 is GTSNPN and CDR2 is SVGIG in the germline V gene (reference sequence). V lost 3 bases to trimming and J lost 0 bases, with 9 bases between them. In DNA, the CDR3 is TGTGCCTGGAGACAGGAGAGCTCCTACAATGAGCAGTTCTTC. Translating gives CAWRQESSYNEQFF.

This clone has a handful of counts. V gene TRBV27 combines with J gene TRBJ2-3; 14 nucleotides align to TRBD2. CDR3 length: 16 residues. Germline assignment: CDR1 MNHEY and CDR2 SMNVEV (reference sequence). The J segment lost 4 bases and the V segment lost 5 bases, leaving 5 bases of the junction unmatched. This CDR3 is CASSPTSGGAADTQYF. CDR3 in DNA: TGTGCCAGCAGTCCGACTAGCGGGGGGGCTGCAGATACGCAGTATTTT.

The chain combines TRBV5-8 with TRBJ2-5; 7 positions agree with TRBD1. V gave up 4 bases and J gave up 3 bases; unmatched junction bases: 15. The CDR3 consists of 17 residues. Germline CDR1 SGHTS, CDR2 YDEGEE. The CDR3 region has the DNA TGTGCCAGCAGCCCCGGGGACAGCGCCCGATCAAAAGAGACCCAGTACTTC. The encoded protein is CASSPGDSARSKETQYF.

In this sample, this clone turned up a few times. V and J are TRBV13 and TRBJ2-1, with TRBD2 identical over 7 bases. Germline lookup yields CDR1 PRHDT and CDR2 FYEKMQ (reference sequence). The CDR3 extends over 16 amino acids. V lost 4 bases, J lost 0 bases, and 6 bases stayed unmatched. The CDR3 coding sequence is TGTGCCAGCAGCTGGGACTACCTGAGCTCCTACAATGAGCAGTTCTTC. This codes for CASSWDYLSSYNEQFF.

The chain combines TRBV7-9 with TRBJ1-5, with D perhaps TRBD1 (5 bases). The CDR3 is made up of 17 amino acids. Germline V gene sequence: CDR1 SEHNR, CDR2 FQNEAQ (reference sequence). The V end was cut by 3 bases, the J end by 0 bases, with 15 bases between. CDR3 sequence (DNA): TGTGCCAGCAGCTTGGGAGCGGGGACCTATAGCAATCAGCCCCAGCATTTT. Amino acids: CASSLGAGTYSNQPQHF. Looking up the rest from reference TRBV7-9 and TRBJ1-5 gives the full variable domain: DTGVSQNPRHKITKRGQNVTFRCDPISEHNRLYWYRQTLGQGPEFLTYFQNEAQLEKSRLLSDRFSAERPKGSFSTLEIQRTEQGDSAMYLCASSLGAGTYSNQPQHFGDGTRLSIL.

The chain carries TRBV7-2 and TRBJ2-1, with TRBD2 matching 7 bases. After removal of 2 bases from V and 5 bases from J, the junction contained 3 bases not matched to a gene. The CDR3 totals 14 residues. The germline V gene has CDR1 SGHTA and CDR2 FQGNSA. The DNA for the CDR3 is TGTGCCAGCAGCTTATCACTAGCGAACAATGAGCAGTTCTTC. Translation gives CASSLSLANNEQFF.

The chain carries TRBV14 and TRBJ2-1; D is possibly TRBD2 (5 bases). CDR1 is SGHDN and CDR2 is FVKESK in the germline V gene. This CDR3 region has 17 residues. The V end lost 3 bases, the J end lost 0 bases, and 15 bases lay between the germline ends. This chain's CDR3 is CASSHEGSSSSYNEQFF. The DNA for the CDR3 is TGTGCCAGCAGCCACGAGGGAAGTTCCAGCTCCTACAATGAGCAGTTCTTC.

In this sample, this clone turned up a few times. The same CDR3 also results from other DNA sequences found in this sample. V and J are TRBV6-5 and TRBJ2-5, with 8 bases aligning to TRBD1. Germline V gene data show CDR1 as MNHEY and CDR2 as SVGAGI. The CDR3 is 15 residues long. With V trimmed by 2 bases and J by 5 bases, 7 bases remained unmatched. CDR3 sequence (DNA): TGTGCCAGCAGTTACGGTCCAGGGGGCAGGGAGACCCAGTACTTC. This codes for CASSYGPGGRETQYF.

The genes are TRBV9 and TRBJ2-3, with no clear D. Trimming pared 6 bases from V and 0 bases from J, leaving 8 bases between. The CDR3 loop spans 13 amino acids. The germline V gene encodes CDR1 SGDLS and CDR2 YYNGEE. The CDR3 sequence is CASNEMSTDTQYF. The CDR3 DNA sequence: TGTGCCAGCAACGAGATGAGCACAGATACGCAGTATTTT. Full variable domain (missing parts from reference TRBV9 and TRBJ2-3): DSGVTQTPKHLITATGQRVTLRCSPRSGDLSVYWYQQSLDQGLQFLIQYYNGEERAKGNILERFSAQQFPDLHSELNLSSLELGDSALYFCASNEMSTDTQYFGPGTRLTVL.

This clone was picked up a small number of times. The rearrangement links TRBV19 to TRBJ2-3; 8 positions match TRBD2. V was pared by 6 bases and J by 1 base, with 9 bases of the junction left unmatched. The CDR3 has 16 amino acids. CDR1 LNHDA and CDR2 SQIVND come from the germline V gene (reference sequence). The CDR3 nucleotides are TGTGCCAGTAGGGATCTCGGGGGGGCGGGCACAGATACGCAGTATTTT. Protein: CASRDLGGAGTDTQYF.

The chain joins TRBV11-1 to TRBJ2-2, with 7 bases matching TRBD1. CDR3 length: 12 amino acids. The germline gives CDR1 SGHAT, CDR2 FQDESV (reference sequence). The V gene end was trimmed by 5 bases and the J gene end by 10 bases; junction bases not matched to a gene: 4. The CDR3 is CASSPDREELFF. The CDR3 DNA reads as TGTGCCAGCAGCCCAGACAGGGAGGAGCTGTTTTTT.